This passage covers 15 T cell receptor beta chains from one sample sequenced in a study of cytomegalovirus exposure and HLA in healthy donors (dated by TCRdb to between 2016 and 2019). The protocol used for the library was the immunoSEQ multiplex PCR assay. The multiplex PCR relied on a mix of 60 forward primers for TCR Vbeta segments and 13 reverse primers for TCR Jbeta segments. TCRdb took this table from immuneACCESS and kept in-frame rearrangements with V and J called. Such tables lack part of the clones; where checked against another copy, unresolved V genes explain under half of the gap, and the rest is unexplained. This sample lists more than 95,000 clones; around 80% were detected once. The ten largest make up approximately 1.5% of the sample. Material for sequencing was PBMCs. The receptor source for this set is a woman in her thirties or forties in good health and CMV-seronegative.

The V gene is TRBV11-2, the J gene TRBJ2-3; TRBD1 might be the D (6 bases). V gave up 2 bases and J gave up 8 bases, with 14 bases separating them. The germline gives CDR1 SGHAT, CDR2 FQNNGV. CDR3 length: 14 residues. The CDR3 DNA follows: TGTGCCAGCAGCTTAAGGGACACCACTACTACGCAGTATTTT. Translating gives CASSLRDTTTTQYF.

The rearrangement joins TRBV7-2 to TRBJ2-3; D might be TRBD1 (6 bases). V lost 6 bases and J 3 bases, leaving 19 bases between the germline ends. The germline gives CDR1 SGHTA, CDR2 FQGNSA. CDR3 length equals 16 residues. The chain's CDR3 is CASSTRRGRGTDTQYF. In nucleotides, the CDR3 is TGTGCCAGCAGTACTCGCAGAGGCAGGGGAACAGATACGCAGTATTTT.

The chain links TRBV9 to TRBJ1-2; 10 bases fit TRBD1. The germline V gene has CDR1 SGDLS and CDR2 YYNGEE. CDR3 length equals 15 residues. Losses at the gene ends were 3 bases for V and 7 bases for J; bases not matched to a gene: 9. CDR3: CASSEDRGRFSGYTF. CDR3 in DNA: TGTGCCAGCAGCGAGGACAGGGGGAGGTTTAGTGGCTACACCTTC.

This clone was seen a single time. The chain joins TRBV7-6 to TRBJ1-1; possible D gene TRBD1, 6 bases. V lost 0 bases to trimming and J lost 11 bases, with 13 bases between them. The CDR3 is 13 residues long. Germline CDR1 reads SGHVS; CDR2 reads FNYEAQ. CDR3 nucleotides: TGTGCCAGCAGCTTAGCCGAACAGGGTAAGGCTTTCTTT. This gives the protein CASSLAEQGKAFF.

J is TRBJ1-2 and V is TRBV28; 7 nucleotides align to TRBD1. The CDR3 has 13 residues. Germline lookup yields CDR1 MDHEN and CDR2 SYDVKM. The trim removed 7 bases at V and 6 bases at J, leaving 8 bases unmatched. The CDR3 sequence is CASKTGQPDGYTF. DNA of the CDR3: TGTGCCAGCAAAACGGGACAGCCTGATGGCTACACCTTC.

V and J are TRBV18 and TRBJ1-2; 7 positions agree with TRBD1. The CDR3 is 16 amino acids. In germline, CDR1 is KGHSH, CDR2 LQKENI. V shed 3 bases and J 3 bases; nucleotides not matched to a gene: 10. DNA for the CDR3: TGTGCCAGCTCACCCCGCTCGGACAGGCCACACTATGGCTACACCTTC. Its protein is CASSPRSDRPHYGYTF.

J is TRBJ2-6 and V is TRBV5-5, with D maybe TRBD1 (6 bases). CDR1 and CDR2 from the germline V gene are SGHKS and YYEKEE (reference sequence). V was trimmed by 0 bases and J by 1 base, leaving 11 bases between them. CDR3 length: 17 residues. This chain's CDR3 is CASSLAQGTSGANVLTF. The CDR3 coding sequence is TGTGCCAGCAGCTTGGCACAGGGTACTTCTGGGGCCAACGTCCTGACTTTC. Looking up the rest from reference TRBV5-5 and TRBJ2-6 gives the full variable domain: DAGVTQSPTHLIKTRGQQVTLRCSPISGHKSVSWYQQVLGQGPQFIFQYYEKEERGRGNFPDRFSARQFPNYSSELNVNALLLGDSALYLCASSLAQGTSGANVLTFGAGSRLTVL.

V and J are TRBV7-8 and TRBJ2-2; possible D gene TRBD2, 6 bases. Germline CDR1 SGHVS, CDR2 FQNEAQ. Trimming took off 5 bases at V and 4 bases at J, with 11 bases between the two ends. The CDR3 is 14 residues long. The DNA for the CDR3 is TGTGCCAGCAGCGTGGGACTTCTCACCGGGGAGCTGTTTTTT. Amino acid sequence: CASSVGLLTGELFF.

The chain has TRBV20-1 and TRBJ1-2; no clear D gene. From germline, CDR1 is DFQATT and CDR2 SNEGSKA (reference sequence). Trimming left V 7 bases short and J 6 bases short, with 12 bases between. The CDR3 runs 11 residues. The DNA for the CDR3 is TGCAGTGGAGGTCTCGGCAATGGCTACACCTTC. Translated, it gives CSGGLGNGYTF.

The genes are TRBV7-3 and TRBJ2-1, with 9 bases lining up with TRBD2. CDR1 is SGHTA, CDR2 FQGTGA, per germline. The CDR3 length is 15 residues. The trim removed 2 bases at V and 4 bases at J, leaving 3 bases unmatched. The CDR3 loop reads CASSLVSGRYNEQFF. The CDR3, as DNA: TGTGCCAGCAGCTTAGTAAGCGGGAGGTACAATGAGCAGTTCTTC.

The chain recombines TRBV28 with TRBJ2-7; 7 positions agree with TRBD1. The CDR3 runs 12 residues. J gave up 2 bases and V 11 bases, and 6 bases lay outside the gene matches. Germline V lookup: CDR1 MDHEN, CDR2 SYDVKM. This chain's CDR3 is CAGQGQTYEQYF. CDR3 bases: TGTGCCGGCCAGGGACAGACCTACGAGCAGTACTTC.

CDR3 coding DNA: TGTGCCAGCAGCTTAACCGTTACTAGCGGGACTCATGAGCAGTTCTTC. It encodes CASSLTVTSGTHEQFF. The chain carries TRBV7-3 and TRBJ2-1; TRBD2 aligns across 10 bases. Per germline, CDR1 SGHTA and CDR2 FQGTGA. Losses at the gene ends were 0 bases for V and 8 bases for J; bases not matched to a gene: 7. This CDR3 region has 16 residues.

The V gene is TRBV5-6, the J gene TRBJ1-4, with D possibly being TRBD1 (5 bases). V dropped 4 bases and J dropped 5 bases, with 27 bases sitting between them. The germline V gene encodes CDR1 SGHDT and CDR2 YYEEEE. The CDR3 has 19 amino acids. The CDR3 protein is CASSRWGTASTAVNEKLFF. The CDR3 DNA is TGTGCCAGCAGCCGTTGGGGGACTGCCTCCACTGCAGTGAATGAAAAACTGTTTTTT.

This chain connects TRBV7-9 to TRBJ2-7; 10 bases match TRBD2. This CDR3 contains 14 residues. The germline gives CDR1 SEHNR, CDR2 FQNEAQ (reference sequence). The junction had 6 bases not matched to a gene; V was cut back by 7 bases and J by 3 bases. The CDR3 region is CASTVLAGNYEQYF. Written as DNA, the CDR3 is TGTGCCAGCACCGTACTAGCGGGGAACTACGAGCAGTACTTC.

A note on this clone: The identical CDR3 is also encoded by other nucleotide sequences in the sample. The J gene is TRBJ2-5, the V gene TRBV6-5; 8 nucleotides agree with TRBD1. J gave up 5 bases and V 2 bases, and 7 bases lay outside the gene matches. This CDR3 has 15 residues. Germline lookup yields CDR1 MNHEY and CDR2 SVGAGI. In DNA, the CDR3 is TGTGCCAGCAGTTACAGCAGGGGGCTAAAGGAGACCCAGTACTTC. Translated, it gives CASSYSRGLKETQYF.